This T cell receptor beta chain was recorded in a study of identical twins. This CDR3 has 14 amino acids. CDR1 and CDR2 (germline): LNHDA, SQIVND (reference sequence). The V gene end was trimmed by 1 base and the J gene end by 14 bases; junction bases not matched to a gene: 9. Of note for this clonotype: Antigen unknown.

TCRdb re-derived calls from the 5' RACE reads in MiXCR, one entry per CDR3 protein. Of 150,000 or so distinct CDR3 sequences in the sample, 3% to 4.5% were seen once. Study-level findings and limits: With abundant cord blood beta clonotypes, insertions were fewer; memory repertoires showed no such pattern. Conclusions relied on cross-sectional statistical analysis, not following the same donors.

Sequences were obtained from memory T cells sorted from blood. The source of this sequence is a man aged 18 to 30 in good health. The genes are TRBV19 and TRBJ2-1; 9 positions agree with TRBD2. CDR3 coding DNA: TGTGCCAGTAGTATAGCTCTAGCGGGACCCAGGGAGTTCTTC. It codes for CASSIALAGPREFF.